The 27 T cell receptor beta chains below come from one sample, sequenced in a study of blood T cell repertoires in COVID-19. TCRdb's copy holds only in-frame clones and misses some; the assay was immunoSEQ multiplex PCR. The repertoire holds over 250,000 clones, with less than 90% as singletons. The sequenced sample was peripheral blood. These receptor sequences come from a human donor in a cohort sampled during active COVID-19.

As regards this clone: An end of the junction differs from the germline gene, which may be a read error. V and J are TRBV6-2 or TRBV6-3 and TRBJ2-3, with 13 bases lining up with TRBD2. The germline V gene has CDR1 MNHEY and CDR2 SVGEGT. The CDR3 contains 17 residues. CDR3 in DNA: TGTGCCAGCAGCTACTACTCCGGGACTAGCGGGGCGAATACGCAGTATTTT. It is translated as CASSYYSGTSGANTQYF.

The chain carries TRBV7-2 and TRBJ1-2, with a possible D match to TRBD1 (6 bases). The CDR3 length is 14 residues. V lost 1 base to trimming and J lost 5 bases, with 11 bases between them. Per the germline V gene, CDR1 is SGHTA and CDR2 is FQGNSA. The CDR3 nucleotides are TGTGCCAGCAGCTTAGTCTGGACAGATTATGGCTACACCTTC. The encoded protein is CASSLVWTDYGYTF.

This clone was recorded once. The chain couples TRBV7-2 to TRBJ2-1; no clear D. V was clipped by 5 bases and J by 0 bases, with 11 bases between them. Germline V gene lookup returns CDR1 SGHTA and CDR2 FQGNSA. This CDR3 contains 15 residues. DNA of the CDR3: TGTGCCAGCAGCCCTCGCGCAGGCTCCTACAATGAGCAGTTCTTC. Translation gives CASSPRAGSYNEQFF.

V usage is TRBV18 and J usage is TRBJ1-1; possible D gene TRBD1, 5 bases. V lost 2 bases and J lost 4, with 17 bases in between. The germline V gene encodes CDR1 KGHSH and CDR2 LQKENI. This CDR3 contains 16 residues. The CDR3 bases are TGTGCCAGCTCACCAAAAGGAACAGGAGTGGCCACTGAAGCTTTCTTT. It specifies CASSPKGTGVATEAFF.

The chain joins TRBV2 to TRBJ1-1; weak D call: TRBD1 (5 bases). Germline CDR1 SNHLY, CDR2 FYNNEI. Trimming pared 8 bases from V and 1 base from J, leaving 11 bases between. The CDR3 runs to 13 residues. CDR3 sequence: CASLPTGNTEAFF. DNA of the CDR3: TGTGCCAGCTTACCTACAGGGAACACTGAAGCTTTCTTT.

This chain uses TRBV18 with TRBJ2-1; 7 positions agree with TRBD2. From germline, CDR1 is KGHSH and CDR2 LQKENI. J lost 7 bases, V lost 5 bases, and 5 bases had no gene match. The CDR3 contains 13 residues. The DNA of the CDR3 is TGTGCCAGCTCATCCGGGGAGGGTAATGAGCAGTTCTTC. This sequence encodes CASSSGEGNEQFF.

The chain is built from TRBV3-1 (or the pseudogene TRBV3-2) and TRBJ2-7, with TRBD2 identical over 8 bases. J was trimmed by 4 bases and V by 3 bases; bases with no gene match: 8. Germline loops: CDR1 LGHDT, CDR2 YNNKEL (reference sequence). CDR3 length: 15 amino acids. Here the CDR3 reads CASSHPSGSGYEQYF. The DNA of the CDR3 is TGTGCCAGCAGCCACCCAAGCGGGAGCGGATACGAGCAGTACTTC.

V is TRBV6-2 or TRBV6-3 and J is TRBJ2-1; 14 bases match TRBD2. Looked up from germline, CDR1 is MNHEY and CDR2 is SVGEGT. V lost 4 bases and J lost 9; bases outside the gene matches: 5. This CDR3 region has 15 residues. The CDR3: CASSSGTSGSVEQFF. CDR3 nucleotide sequence: TGTGCCAGCAGTTCCGGGACTAGCGGGAGTGTTGAGCAGTTCTTC.

The chain combines TRBV11-1 with TRBJ2-2; the D gene is possibly TRBD2 (6 bases). From germline, CDR1 is SGHAT and CDR2 FQDESV (reference sequence). The CDR3 is made up of 15 amino acids. V was shortened by 4 bases and J by 2 bases, with 11 bases between the two germline ends. CDR3 loop: CASSSSAINTGELFF. The CDR3 DNA reads as TGTGCCAGCAGCTCTAGCGCAATCAACACCGGGGAGCTGTTTTTT.

The rearrangement joins TRBV3-1 (or the pseudogene TRBV3-2) to TRBJ2-2; 9 bases align to TRBD2. The junction had 10 bases not matched to a gene; V was cut back by 4 bases and J by 7 bases. The germline gives CDR1 LGHDT, CDR2 YNNKEL (reference sequence). The CDR3 spans 16 residues. This CDR3 reads CASSLRSSGMGGELFF. In nucleotides, the CDR3 is TGTGCCAGCAGCCTCCGTTCTAGCGGGATGGGCGGGGAGCTGTTTTTT.

The genes are TRBV14 and TRBJ2-2, with D possibly TRBD2 on 5 matching bases. The CDR3 totals 15 residues. V lost 0 bases and J lost 5, with 10 bases in between. Germline CDR1 SGHDN, CDR2 FVKESK. In nucleotides, the CDR3 is TGTGCCAGCAGCCAAGAGTTGCCGGGGACCGGGGAGCTGTTTTTT. This codes for CASSQELPGTGELFF.

The chain uses TRBV28 and TRBJ1-2; TRBD1 aligns across 8 bases. There are 17 residues in the CDR3. After removal of 8 bases from V and 3 bases from J, the junction contained 17 bases not matched to a gene. Germline loops: CDR1 MDHEN, CDR2 SYDVKM. The CDR3 DNA sequence: TGTGCCAGCTCAGGGGGCGCTTTCCTTGATTTTGACTATGGCTACACCTTC. Protein sequence: CASSGGAFLDFDYGYTF.

The J gene is TRBJ1-5, the V gene TRBV19, with no clear D. Germline V gene sequence: CDR1 LNHDA, CDR2 SQIVND (reference sequence). This CDR3 comprises 15 residues. Trimming shortened V by 2 bases and J by 3 bases, and 11 bases separated the two germline ends. The CDR3 loop is CASSIYSAYNQPQHF. CDR3 DNA: TGTGCCAGTAGTATATATAGCGCTTACAATCAGCCCCAGCATTTT. Using reference TRBV19 and TRBJ1-5 for the parts outside the CDR3, the full variable domain is DGGITQSPKYLFRKEGQNVTLSCEQNLNHDAMYWYRQDPGQGLRLIYYSQIVNDFQKGDIAEGYSVSREKKESFPLTVTSAQKNPTAFYLCASSIYSAYNQPQHFGDGTRLSIL.

The chain recombines TRBV29-1 with TRBJ1-4; TRBD1 aligns across 8 bases. Trimming at V came to 6 bases and at J to 8 bases, leaving 17 bases not matched to a gene. Germline assignment: CDR1 SQVTM and CDR2 ANQGSEA. The CDR3 extends over 16 amino acids. The CDR3 region is CSVVGQGARDYEKLFF. CDR3 coding DNA: TGCAGCGTCGTGGGCCAGGGGGCGCGGGATTACGAAAAACTGTTTTTT.

This clone turned up a few times. The CDR3 here is CASSPRSRGNEAFF. CDR3 nucleotide sequence: TGTGCCAGCTCACCACGGAGTAGAGGGAATGAAGCTTTCTTT. This chain joins TRBV18 and TRBJ1-1; no clear D gene. The V and J ends lost 1 base and 7 bases respectively, with 13 bases between them. This CDR3 region has 14 residues. Germline loops: CDR1 KGHSH, CDR2 LQKENI.

The chain employs TRBV29-1 and TRBJ2-7, with 8 nucleotides matching TRBD1. The V and J ends lost 6 bases and 6 bases, in that order; junction bases with no gene match: 10. This CDR3 is built from 13 residues. The germline CDR1 and CDR2 sequences are SQVTM and ANQGSEA. As DNA, the CDR3 is TGCAGCGTGACAGGGGATGTTTCGTCCGAGCAGTACTTC. Protein: CSVTGDVSSEQYF.

Only a few counts were recorded for this clone. The V and J genes are TRBV19 and TRBJ1-5, with 7 bases lining up with TRBD1. V was pared by 5 bases and J by 4 bases, with 5 bases of the junction left unmatched. The CDR3 spans 14 residues. Germline V gene data show CDR1 as LNHDA and CDR2 as SQIVND (reference sequence). The CDR3 DNA sequence: TGTGCCAGTAGTGACCGGGACAGAAATCAGCCCCAGCATTTT. Protein sequence: CASSDRDRNQPQHF. Full variable domain (rest looked up from reference TRBV19 and TRBJ1-5): DGGITQSPKYLFRKEGQNVTLSCEQNLNHDAMYWYRQDPGQGLRLIYYSQIVNDFQKGDIAEGYSVSREKKESFPLTVTSAQKNPTAFYLCASSDRDRNQPQHFGDGTRLSIL.

The rearrangement joins TRBV3-1 (or the pseudogene TRBV3-2) to TRBJ2-5, with 9 bases identical to TRBD1. This CDR3 has 13 residues. The germline V gene has CDR1 LGHDT and CDR2 YNNKEL (reference sequence). V lost 6 bases and J lost 7; bases outside the gene matches: 6. CDR3 protein: CASRIQGAGTQYF. The CDR3 DNA follows: TGTGCCAGCAGAATACAGGGGGCCGGGACCCAGTACTTC.

This clone was recorded only once. The chain uses TRBV19 and TRBJ2-1; D possibly corresponds to TRBD2 (7 bases). The CDR3 consists of 24 residues. Germline CDR1 reads LNHDA; CDR2 reads SQIVND (reference sequence). The V and J ends lost 5 bases and 0 bases respectively, with 38 bases between them. CDR3 residues: CASSRRGGATLRWDEVSSYNEQFF. The CDR3 nucleotides read TGTGCCAGTAGTCGCCGAGGGGGGGCGACGTTAAGGTGGGACGAAGTGAGCTCCTACAATGAGCAGTTCTTC.

This chain links TRBV5-1 with TRBJ2-1; D might be TRBD2 (5 bases). Looked up from germline, CDR1 is SGHRS and CDR2 is YFSETQ. The V gene lost 2 bases and the J gene lost 9 bases, with 12 bases spanning the gap. The CDR3 covers 13 residues. The CDR3 DNA reads as TGCGCCAGCAGCTTCGTGGGAGCGAGTGAGCAGTTCTTC. Its protein product is CASSFVGASEQFF.

About this clone itself: This sample includes further DNA sequences coding for the same CDR3. This sequence joins TRBV7-2 and TRBJ1-1; no clear D. Trimming took off 5 bases at V and 1 base at J, with 8 bases between the two ends. The CDR3 is 13 residues long. Per germline, CDR1 SGHTA and CDR2 FQGNSA. As DNA, the CDR3 is TGTGCCAGCAGCCTTCAGGAGAACACTGAAGCTTTCTTT. Translating it yields CASSLQENTEAFF. Combining the CDR3 with reference TRBV7-2 and TRBJ1-1 gives the whole variable domain GAGVSQSPSNKVTEKGKDVELRCDPISGHTALYWYRQSLGQGLEFLIYFQGNSAPDKSGLPSDRFSAERTGGSVSTLTIQRTQQEDSAVYLCASSLQENTEAFFGQGTRLTVV.

This chain joins TRBV11-2 and TRBJ2-1; TRBD2 aligns across 11 bases. CDR3 length equals 17 residues. J gave up 5 bases and V 5 bases, and 11 bases lay outside the gene matches. CDR1 and CDR2 from the germline V gene are SGHAT and FQNNGV. CDR3 amino acids: CASSHIGTSGRHNEQFF. The CDR3, as DNA: TGTGCCAGCAGCCACATCGGGACTAGCGGACGACACAATGAGCAGTTCTTC.

The J gene is TRBJ2-1, the V gene TRBV29-1, with 9 bases matching TRBD1. The CDR3 length is 13 residues. J was trimmed by 4 bases and V by 5 bases; bases with no gene match: 3. The germline V gene has CDR1 SQVTM and CDR2 ANQGSEA. Written as DNA, the CDR3 is TGCAGCGTTATGACAGGGGGATACAATGAGCAGTTCTTC. As protein: CSVMTGGYNEQFF.

The chain recombines TRBV19 with TRBJ2-5; 13 positions agree with TRBD2. Germline loops: CDR1 LNHDA, CDR2 SQIVND (reference sequence). Unmatched junction bases numbered 10, after V lost 6 bases and J lost 0 bases. This CDR3 is 18 amino acids long. CDR3 loop: CASSTTSGRPSYQETQYF. DNA of the CDR3: TGTGCCAGTAGCACGACTAGCGGGAGGCCCTCGTACCAAGAGACCCAGTACTTC. Filled out from reference TRBV19 and TRBJ2-5, the complete variable domain reads DGGITQSPKYLFRKEGQNVTLSCEQNLNHDAMYWYRQDPGQGLRLIYYSQIVNDFQKGDIAEGYSVSREKKESFPLTVTSAQKNPTAFYLCASSTTSGRPSYQETQYFGPGTRLLVL.

CDR3 DNA sequence: TGTGCCAGCAGTTTAATAAGCGGTAGCACAGATACGCAGTATTTT. Translation: CASSLISGSTDTQYF. The gene calls are TRBV27 and TRBJ2-3; possible D gene TRBD2, 5 bases. This CDR3 has 15 amino acids. Trimming pared 2 bases from V and 0 bases from J, leaving 9 bases between. Germline lookup yields CDR1 MNHEY and CDR2 SMNVEV (reference sequence).

The chain carries TRBV9 and TRBJ2-6; 15 nucleotides agree with TRBD2. Germline CDR1 SGDLS, CDR2 YYNGEE. Trimming at V came to 3 bases and at J to 2 bases, leaving 3 bases not matched to a gene. The CDR3 sequence is 18 residues long. CDR3 residues: CASSAGLAGGTGANVLTF. In DNA, the CDR3 is TGTGCCAGCAGCGCGGGACTAGCGGGAGGAACTGGGGCCAACGTCCTGACTTTC.

This clone was observed once. V gene TRBV6-2 or TRBV6-3 combines with J gene TRBJ2-5; D is uncertain. The V end lost 0 bases, the J end lost 6 bases, and 14 bases lay between the germline ends. Germline lookup yields CDR1 MNHEY and CDR2 SVGEGT. CDR3 size: 15 residues. The chain's CDR3 is CASSYSSLSSQTQYF. CDR3 nucleotides: TGTGCCAGCAGTTACTCGTCCCTTAGCAGCCAGACCCAGTACTTC.